The 6 T cell receptor beta chains given below trace back to one sample, sequenced in a study of cytomegalovirus exposure and HLA in healthy donors. It was with 60 Vbeta and 13 Jbeta primers that the PCR ran. Sequencing was performed with immunoSEQ multiplex PCR; in TCRdb, only in-frame clones are kept and a portion is missing. The data hold fewer than 35,000 clones, with about 86% observed a single time. Sequenced material: PBMCs. Receptors originate from a boy between 5 and 17 years old in good health and CMV-seronegative.

This chain uses TRBV2 with TRBJ2-1, with 10 bases matching TRBD2. In germline, CDR1 is SNHLY, CDR2 FYNNEI. CDR3 length: 15 residues. V lost 6 bases and J lost 7; bases outside the gene matches: 9. The chain's CDR3 is CASSELAGGGNEQFF. CDR3 coding DNA: TGTGCCAGCAGCGAATTAGCGGGGGGAGGAAATGAGCAGTTCTTC. Full variable domain (remainder filled in from reference TRBV2 and TRBJ2-1): EPEVTQTPSHQVTQMGQEVILRCVPISNHLYFYWYRQILGQKVEFLVSFYNNEISEKSEIFDDQFSVERPDGSNFTLKIRSTKLEDSAMYFCASSELAGGGNEQFFGPGTRLTVL.

The chain links TRBV28 to TRBJ2-6; perhaps TRBD2 as D (5 bases). The CDR3 sequence is 15 residues long. V was pared by 2 bases and J by 0 bases, with 5 bases between. Germline CDR1 MDHEN, CDR2 SYDVKM. CDR3 sequence reads: CASSLGSSGANVLTF. CDR3 nucleotides: TGTGCCAGCAGTTTAGGGAGCTCTGGGGCCAACGTCCTGACTTTC.

V gene TRBV6-5 combines with J gene TRBJ2-2; no reliable D call. Trimming removed 4 bases at V and 2 bases at J, with 14 bases between. The CDR3 length is 16 residues. CDR1 and CDR2 (germline): MNHEY, SVGAGI. This CDR3 reads CASSSNPWANTGELFF. The DNA of the CDR3 is TGTGCCAGCAGTTCCAACCCGTGGGCTAACACCGGGGAGCTGTTTTTT.

The chain links TRBV5-4 to TRBJ2-5, with 7 bases matching TRBD1. The J call may be mistaken, given a closer DNA end match to TRBJ2-7. The germline CDR1 and CDR2 sequences are SGHNT and YYREEE (reference sequence). This CDR3 is 14 amino acids long. CDR3 nucleotides: TGTGCCAGCAGCAAAGAGGGGGCGCGGGACGAGCAGTACTTC. This gives the protein CASSKEGARDEQYF.

This clone was seen once. The CDR3 nucleotides are TGCGCCAGACCCTCGGGGGAACAAGAGACCCAGTACTTC. The encoded protein is CARPSGEQETQYF. The chain links TRBV10-1 to TRBJ2-5; a possible D gene is TRBD2 (6 bases). CDR3 length: 13 amino acids. Trimming left V 9 bases short and J 2 bases short, with 13 bases between. Germline V gene sequence: CDR1 WNHNN, CDR2 SYGVQD (reference sequence).

The chain is built from TRBV27 and TRBJ2-5; unclear D gene. The J call may be wrong; the DNA end is better matched by TRBJ2-7. This CDR3 comprises 13 residues. Germline lookup yields CDR1 MNHEY and CDR2 SMNVEV (reference sequence). This CDR3 reads CASSFQTGYEQYF. CDR3 coding DNA: TGTGCCAGCAGTTTCCAGACTGGGTACGAGCAGTACTTC.